The 6 T cell receptor beta chains reported below all come from one sample, sequenced in a study of blood T cell repertoires in COVID-19. Method: immunoSEQ multiplex PCR; TCRdb's copy keeps in-frame clones and lacks some. The sample gives 300,000 to 400,000 clones, roughly 90% of which show up once; around 2.8% is in the top ten. Sequenced material: peripheral blood. Source of these receptors: a woman aged 25 to 39 with COVID-19, enrolled during active disease.

V is TRBV3-1 (or the pseudogene TRBV3-2) and J is TRBJ2-5; the match to TRBD2 covers 9 bases. V shed 0 bases and J 7 bases; nucleotides not matched to a gene: 9. Germline CDR1 and CDR2: LGHDT and YNNKEL (reference sequence). This CDR3 is 16 amino acids long. The CDR3 sequence is CASSQDASGARRTQYF. The CDR3 DNA reads as TGTGCCAGCAGCCAAGACGCTAGCGGGGCCCGACGGACCCAGTACTTC.

V and J are TRBV27 and TRBJ1-1; perhaps TRBD1 as D (5 bases). Trimming stripped 2 bases from V and 3 bases from J, with 7 bases between. Germline V gene sequence: CDR1 MNHEY, CDR2 SMNVEV (reference sequence). The CDR3 is made up of 13 amino acids. In DNA form, the CDR3 reads TGTGCCAGCAGTTTACAGGGTGACACTGAAGCTTTCTTT. Translating gives CASSLQGDTEAFF.

The genes are TRBV7-2 and TRBJ1-5; D not certain. Germline lookup yields CDR1 SGHTA and CDR2 FQGNSA. CDR3 length equals 13 residues. V dropped 2 bases and J dropped 5 bases, with 7 bases sitting between them. The CDR3 spells CASSLQSDQPQHF. The CDR3, as DNA: TGTGCCAGCAGCTTACAAAGCGATCAGCCCCAGCATTTT.

The chain joins TRBV5-1 to TRBJ2-1, with D tentatively TRBD1 (6 bases). Per germline, CDR1 SGHRS and CDR2 YFSETQ. Between the trimmed V and J ends, which lost 4 bases and 1 base, there was a span of 9 bases. The length of the CDR3 is 14 residues. CDR3 nucleotides: TGCGCCAGCAGCACTCAGGGGTCCTACAATGAGCAGTTCTTC. It is translated as CASSTQGSYNEQFF.

The J gene is TRBJ2-3, the V gene TRBV9; 9 positions agree with TRBD2. Per the germline V gene, CDR1 is SGDLS and CDR2 is YYNGEE. The CDR3 has 14 amino acids. V dropped 3 bases and J dropped 3; count of bases not matched to a gene: 2. CDR3 residues: CASSDGLATDTQYF. In DNA form, the CDR3 reads TGTGCCAGCAGCGACGGACTAGCGACAGATACGCAGTATTTT.

Here the CDR3 DNA reads TGTGCCAGCAGCCAAGATCTTAGGGGACTACAGTACGTC. Translation: CASSQDLRGLQYV. V usage is TRBV3-1 (or the pseudogene TRBV3-2) and J usage is TRBJ2-7, with 7 bases identical to TRBD2. The CDR3 is made up of 13 amino acids. Trimming took 0 bases from V and 10 from J; bases not matched to a gene: 6. CDR1 LGHDT and CDR2 YNNKEL come from the germline V gene (reference sequence).